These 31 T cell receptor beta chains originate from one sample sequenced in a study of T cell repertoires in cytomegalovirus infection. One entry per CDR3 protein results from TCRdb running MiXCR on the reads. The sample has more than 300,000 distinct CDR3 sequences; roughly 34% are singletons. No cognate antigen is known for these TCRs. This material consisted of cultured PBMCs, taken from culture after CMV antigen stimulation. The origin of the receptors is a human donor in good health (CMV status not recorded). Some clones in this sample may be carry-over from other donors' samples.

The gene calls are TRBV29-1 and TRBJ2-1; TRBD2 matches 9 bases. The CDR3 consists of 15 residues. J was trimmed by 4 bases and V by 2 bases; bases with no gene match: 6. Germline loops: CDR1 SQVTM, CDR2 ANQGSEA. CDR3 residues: CSVEFSSGAYNEQFF. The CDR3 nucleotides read TGCAGCGTTGAATTTTCTAGCGGGGCGTACAATGAGCAGTTCTTC.

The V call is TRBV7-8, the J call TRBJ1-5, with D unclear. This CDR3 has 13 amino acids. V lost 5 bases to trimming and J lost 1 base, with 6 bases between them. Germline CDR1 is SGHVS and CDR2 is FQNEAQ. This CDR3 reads CASSAASNQPQHF. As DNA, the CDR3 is TGTGCCAGCAGCGCAGCGAGCAATCAGCCCCAGCATTTT.

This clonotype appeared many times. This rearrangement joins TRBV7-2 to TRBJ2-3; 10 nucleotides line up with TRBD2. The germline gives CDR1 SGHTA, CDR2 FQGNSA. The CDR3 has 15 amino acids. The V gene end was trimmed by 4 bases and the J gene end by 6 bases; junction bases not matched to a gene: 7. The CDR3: CASSSLAGESDTQYF. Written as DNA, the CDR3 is TGTGCCAGCAGCTCCCTAGCGGGAGAATCCGATACGCAGTATTTT.

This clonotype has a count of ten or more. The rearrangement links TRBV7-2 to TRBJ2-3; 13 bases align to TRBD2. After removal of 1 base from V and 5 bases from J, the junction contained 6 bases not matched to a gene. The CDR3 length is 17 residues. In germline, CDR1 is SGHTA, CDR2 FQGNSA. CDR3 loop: CASSLELAGGPGDTQYF. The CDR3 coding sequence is TGTGCCAGCAGCTTAGAACTAGCGGGAGGGCCGGGAGATACGCAGTATTTT.

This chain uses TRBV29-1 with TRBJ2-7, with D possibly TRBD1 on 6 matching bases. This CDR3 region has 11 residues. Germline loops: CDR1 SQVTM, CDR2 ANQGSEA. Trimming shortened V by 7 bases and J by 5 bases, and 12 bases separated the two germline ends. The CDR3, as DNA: TGCAGCGCTAACGGGACAAACGAGCAGTACGTC. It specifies CSANGTNEQYV.

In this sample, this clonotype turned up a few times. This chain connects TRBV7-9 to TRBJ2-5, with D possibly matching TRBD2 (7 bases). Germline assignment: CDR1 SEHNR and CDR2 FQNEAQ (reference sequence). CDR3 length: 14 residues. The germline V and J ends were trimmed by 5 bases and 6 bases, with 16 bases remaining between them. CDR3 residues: CASSRAEGGQTQYF. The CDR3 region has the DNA TGTGCCAGCAGCCGTGCCGAGGGGGGGCAGACCCAGTACTTC. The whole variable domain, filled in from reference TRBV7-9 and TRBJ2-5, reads DTGVSQNPRHKITKRGQNVTFRCDPISEHNRLYWYRQTLGQGPEFLTYFQNEAQLEKSRLLSDRFSAERPKGSFSTLEIQRTEQGDSAMYLCASSRAEGGQTQYFGPGTRLLVL.

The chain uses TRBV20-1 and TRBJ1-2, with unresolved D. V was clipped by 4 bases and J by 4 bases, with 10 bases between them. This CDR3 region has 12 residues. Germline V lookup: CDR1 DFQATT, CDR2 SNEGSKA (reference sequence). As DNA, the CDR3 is TGCAGTGCTAACGTGGCTCCCTATGGCTACACCTTC. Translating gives CSANVAPYGYTF.

CDR3 loop: CASSLAVSKELNQPQHF. The CDR3 DNA follows: TGTGCCAGCAGCCTGGCAGTGTCCAAGGAACTGAATCAGCCCCAGCATTTT. J is TRBJ1-5 and V is TRBV28, with D uncertain. This CDR3 region has 17 residues. Germline V lookup: CDR1 MDHEN, CDR2 SYDVKM. V dropped 6 bases and J dropped 4 bases, with 22 bases sitting between them.

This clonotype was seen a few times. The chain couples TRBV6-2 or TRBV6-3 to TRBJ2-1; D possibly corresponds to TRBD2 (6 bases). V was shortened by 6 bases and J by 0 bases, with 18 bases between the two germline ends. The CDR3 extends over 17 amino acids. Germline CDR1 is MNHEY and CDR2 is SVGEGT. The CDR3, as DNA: TGTGCCAGCAGACCAATGGGACTCACTAGCTCCTACAATGAGCAGTTCTTC. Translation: CASRPMGLTSSYNEQFF.

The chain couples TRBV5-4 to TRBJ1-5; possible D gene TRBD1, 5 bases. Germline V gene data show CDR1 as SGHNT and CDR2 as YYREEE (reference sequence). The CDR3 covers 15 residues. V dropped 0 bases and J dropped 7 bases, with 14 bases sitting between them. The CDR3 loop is CASSLDPQGDQPQHF. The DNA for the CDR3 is TGTGCCAGCAGCTTGGACCCCCAAGGGGACCAGCCCCAGCATTTT. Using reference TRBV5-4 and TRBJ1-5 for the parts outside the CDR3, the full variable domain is ETGVTQSPTHLIKTRGQQVTLRCSSQSGHNTVSWYQQALGQGPQFIFQYYREEENGRGNFPPRFSGLQFPNYSSELNVNALELDDSALYLCASSLDPQGDQPQHFGDGTRLSIL.

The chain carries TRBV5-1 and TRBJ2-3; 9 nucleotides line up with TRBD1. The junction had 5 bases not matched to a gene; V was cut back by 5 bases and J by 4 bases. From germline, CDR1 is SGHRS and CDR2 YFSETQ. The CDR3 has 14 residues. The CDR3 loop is CASSGQGSADTQYF. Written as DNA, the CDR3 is TGCGCCAGCAGTGGACAGGGGTCTGCAGATACGCAGTATTTT.

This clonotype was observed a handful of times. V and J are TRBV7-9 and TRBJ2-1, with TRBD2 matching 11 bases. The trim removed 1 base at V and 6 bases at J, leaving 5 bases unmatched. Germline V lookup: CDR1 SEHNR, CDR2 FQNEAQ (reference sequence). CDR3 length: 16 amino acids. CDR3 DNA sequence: TGTGCCAGCAGCTTAGGCGGGACTAGCGGAGGCAATGAGCAGTTCTTC. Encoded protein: CASSLGGTSGGNEQFF.

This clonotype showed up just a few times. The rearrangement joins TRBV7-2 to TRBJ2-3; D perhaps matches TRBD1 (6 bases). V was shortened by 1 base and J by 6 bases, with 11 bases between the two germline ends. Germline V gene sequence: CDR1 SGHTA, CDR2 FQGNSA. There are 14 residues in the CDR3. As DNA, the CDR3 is TGTGCCAGCAGCTTAGAACAGGGTAGTGATACGCAGTATTTT. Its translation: CASSLEQGSDTQYF.

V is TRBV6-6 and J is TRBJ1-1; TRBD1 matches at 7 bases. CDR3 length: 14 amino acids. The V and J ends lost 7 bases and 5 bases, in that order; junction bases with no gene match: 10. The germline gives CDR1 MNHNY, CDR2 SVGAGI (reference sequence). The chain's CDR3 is CASNKGQEGTEAFF. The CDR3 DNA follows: TGTGCCAGCAATAAAGGACAGGAGGGGACTGAAGCTTTCTTT.

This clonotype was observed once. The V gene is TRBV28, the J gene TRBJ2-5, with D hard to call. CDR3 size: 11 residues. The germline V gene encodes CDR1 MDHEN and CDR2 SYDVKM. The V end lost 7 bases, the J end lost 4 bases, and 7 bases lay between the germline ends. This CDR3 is CASKIRETQYF. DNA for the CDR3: TGTGCCAGCAAGATTAGAGAGACCCAGTACTTC.

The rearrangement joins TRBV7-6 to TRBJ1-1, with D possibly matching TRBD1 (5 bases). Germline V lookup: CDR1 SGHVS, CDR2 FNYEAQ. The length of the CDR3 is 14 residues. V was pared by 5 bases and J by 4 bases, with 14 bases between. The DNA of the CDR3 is TGTGCCAGCAGCCCTAGCCACGGGGGCACTGAAGCTTTCTTT. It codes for CASSPSHGGTEAFF.

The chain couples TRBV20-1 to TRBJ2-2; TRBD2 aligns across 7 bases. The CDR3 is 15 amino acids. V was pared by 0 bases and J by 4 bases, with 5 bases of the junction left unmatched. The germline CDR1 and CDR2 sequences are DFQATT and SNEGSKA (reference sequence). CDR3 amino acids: CSARDRGRATGELFF. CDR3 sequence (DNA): TGCAGTGCTAGAGATCGTGGGAGGGCCACCGGGGAGCTGTTTTTT.

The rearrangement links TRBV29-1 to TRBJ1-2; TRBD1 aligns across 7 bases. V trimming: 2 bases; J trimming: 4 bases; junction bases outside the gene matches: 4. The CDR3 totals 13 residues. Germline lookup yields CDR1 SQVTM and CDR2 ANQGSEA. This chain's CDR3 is CSVETGDGYGYTF. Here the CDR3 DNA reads TGCAGCGTTGAAACAGGGGACGGCTATGGCTACACCTTC.

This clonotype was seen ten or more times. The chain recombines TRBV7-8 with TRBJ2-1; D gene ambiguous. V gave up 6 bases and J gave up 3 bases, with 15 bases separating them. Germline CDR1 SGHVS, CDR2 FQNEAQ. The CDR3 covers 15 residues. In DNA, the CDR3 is TGTGCCAGCAGTTCTCACCGGGCGGACTACAATGAGCAGTTCTTC. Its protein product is CASSSHRADYNEQFF.

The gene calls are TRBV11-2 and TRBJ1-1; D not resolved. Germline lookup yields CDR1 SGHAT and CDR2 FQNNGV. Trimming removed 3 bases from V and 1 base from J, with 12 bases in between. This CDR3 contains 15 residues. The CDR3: CASSLGSGGNTEAFF. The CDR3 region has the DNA TGTGCCAGCAGCTTGGGGTCAGGTGGGAACACTGAAGCTTTCTTT. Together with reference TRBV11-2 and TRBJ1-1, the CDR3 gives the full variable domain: EAGVAQSPRYKIIEKRQSVAFWCNPISGHATLYWYQQILGQGPKLLIQFQNNGVVDDSQLPKDRFSAERLKGVDSTLKIQPAKLEDSAVYLCASSLGSGGNTEAFFGQGTRLTVV.

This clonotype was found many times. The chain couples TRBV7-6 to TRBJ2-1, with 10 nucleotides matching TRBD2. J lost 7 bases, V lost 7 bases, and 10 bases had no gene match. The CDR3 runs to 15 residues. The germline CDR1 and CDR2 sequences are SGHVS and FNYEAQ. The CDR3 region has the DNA TGTGCCAGCAACGTGTTCAGCGGGGGGGGGAATGAGCAGTTCTTC. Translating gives CASNVFSGGGNEQFF.

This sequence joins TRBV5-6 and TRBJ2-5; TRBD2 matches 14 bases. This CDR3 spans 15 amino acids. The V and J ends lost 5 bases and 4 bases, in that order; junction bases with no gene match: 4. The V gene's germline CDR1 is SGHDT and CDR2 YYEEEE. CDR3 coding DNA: TGTGCCAGCAGACAAGGACTAGCGGGAGGAGAGACCCAGTACTTC. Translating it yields CASRQGLAGGETQYF.

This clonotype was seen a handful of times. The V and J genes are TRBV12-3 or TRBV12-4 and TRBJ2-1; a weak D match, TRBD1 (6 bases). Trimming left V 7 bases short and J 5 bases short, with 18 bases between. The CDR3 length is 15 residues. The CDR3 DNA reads TGTGCCAGCACCGGCTGGGGACATTTGGACAATGAGCAGTTCTTC. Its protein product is CASTGWGHLDNEQFF.

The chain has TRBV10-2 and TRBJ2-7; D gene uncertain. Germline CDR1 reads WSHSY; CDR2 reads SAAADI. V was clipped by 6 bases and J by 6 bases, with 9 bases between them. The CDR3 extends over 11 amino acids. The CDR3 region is CASSLGIEQYV. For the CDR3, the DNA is TGCGCCAGCAGCTTAGGGATCGAGCAGTACGTC.

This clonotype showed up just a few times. The DNA of the CDR3 is TGTGCCAGCAGCCCGGACCCCTACGAGCAGTACTTC. Translated, it gives CASSPDPYEQYF. The chain is built from TRBV7-9 and TRBJ2-7; D remains unclear. The CDR3 spans 12 residues. V was cut by 5 bases and J by 2 bases, with 7 bases left in between. The V gene's germline CDR1 is SEHNR and CDR2 FQNEAQ (reference sequence).

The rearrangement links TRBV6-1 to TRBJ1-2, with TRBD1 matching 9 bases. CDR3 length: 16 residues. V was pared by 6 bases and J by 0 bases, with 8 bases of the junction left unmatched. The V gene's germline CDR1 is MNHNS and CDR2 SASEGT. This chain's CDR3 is CASSYGQGTTNYGYTF. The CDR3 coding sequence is TGTGCCAGCAGCTACGGACAGGGGACGACTAACTATGGCTACACCTTC.

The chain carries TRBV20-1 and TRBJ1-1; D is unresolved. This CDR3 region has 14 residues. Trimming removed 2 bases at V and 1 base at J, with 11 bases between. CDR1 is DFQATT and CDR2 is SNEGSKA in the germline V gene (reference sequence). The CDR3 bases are TGCAGTGCTAGAAAGGAAGGCTCGAACACTGAAGCTTTCTTT. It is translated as CSARKEGSNTEAFF.

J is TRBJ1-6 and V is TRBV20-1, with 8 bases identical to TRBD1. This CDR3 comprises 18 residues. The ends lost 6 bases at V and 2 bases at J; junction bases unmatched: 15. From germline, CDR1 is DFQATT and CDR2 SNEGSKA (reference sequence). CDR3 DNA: TGCAGTGCAAGGACAGGGAAGGGGTGGCGGACCTATAATTCACCCCTCCACTTT. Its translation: CSARTGKGWRTYNSPLHF.

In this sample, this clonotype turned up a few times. The CDR3 spells CSARDASGPNTGELFF. CDR3 DNA sequence: TGCAGTGCTAGAGACGCTAGCGGTCCAAACACCGGGGAGCTGTTTTTT. The chain has TRBV20-1 and TRBJ2-2; TRBD2 agrees at 7 bases. Per the germline V gene, CDR1 is DFQATT and CDR2 is SNEGSKA (reference sequence). This CDR3 has 16 amino acids. The V gene end was trimmed by 0 bases and the J gene end by 2 bases; junction bases not matched to a gene: 6.

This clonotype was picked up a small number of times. CDR3: CASSLVEGALNEQFF. DNA for the CDR3: TGTGCCAGCAGCTTGGTGGAGGGAGCCCTCAATGAGCAGTTCTTC. The V call is TRBV7-9, the J call TRBJ2-1, with a possible D match to TRBD2 (6 bases). Trimming removed 3 bases from V and 6 bases from J, with 15 bases in between. Per the germline V gene, CDR1 is SEHNR and CDR2 is FQNEAQ (reference sequence). The CDR3 consists of 15 residues.

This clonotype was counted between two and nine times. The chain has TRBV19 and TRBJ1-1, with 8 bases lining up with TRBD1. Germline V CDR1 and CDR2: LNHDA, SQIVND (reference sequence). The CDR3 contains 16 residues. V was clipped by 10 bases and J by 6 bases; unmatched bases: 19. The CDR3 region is CATHPTNRGNVAEAFF. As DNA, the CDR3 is TGTGCCACCCACCCTACAAACAGGGGGAATGTCGCTGAAGCTTTCTTT.